This T cell receptor (beta chain) was sequenced in a study of persistence of HIV-infected CD4 T cells. Cells were stimulated with CMV-infected fibroblast lysates at approximately 10 ug/mL. CD4+ T cells upregulating both CD40 ligand and CD69 were sorted as responding cells. Plasma HIV-1 RNA stayed below 50 copies/mL for at least 4 years. The CDR3 contains 15 residues. CDR1 and CDR2 (germline): LNHDA, SQIVND (reference sequence). The germline V and J ends were trimmed by 0 bases and 8 bases, with 14 bases remaining between them. The immunoSEQ assay was version 4, run in survey mode. Only in-frame clones appear in the TCRdb table, and some are missing; sequencing was by immunoSEQ multiplex PCR. Among about 7,500 clones listed, less than 70% were seen once. General study points: TCR analyses could not target the rare provirus-carrying CMV-responding cells.

To note about this clone: Its antigen is as yet unknown.

The sample was CD4+ T cells sorted from PBMCs after roughly 18-hour stimulation, taken from a patient who received antiretroviral therapy. The clonotype comes from an adult man with HIV who was CMV-seropositive. The V gene is TRBV19, the J gene TRBJ2-1; tentatively, D is TRBD1 (6 bases). DNA of the CDR3: TGTGCCAGTAGTATAGATCCAGGGGCTCGGGATGAGCAGTTCTTC. Translating it yields CASSIDPGARDEQFF.